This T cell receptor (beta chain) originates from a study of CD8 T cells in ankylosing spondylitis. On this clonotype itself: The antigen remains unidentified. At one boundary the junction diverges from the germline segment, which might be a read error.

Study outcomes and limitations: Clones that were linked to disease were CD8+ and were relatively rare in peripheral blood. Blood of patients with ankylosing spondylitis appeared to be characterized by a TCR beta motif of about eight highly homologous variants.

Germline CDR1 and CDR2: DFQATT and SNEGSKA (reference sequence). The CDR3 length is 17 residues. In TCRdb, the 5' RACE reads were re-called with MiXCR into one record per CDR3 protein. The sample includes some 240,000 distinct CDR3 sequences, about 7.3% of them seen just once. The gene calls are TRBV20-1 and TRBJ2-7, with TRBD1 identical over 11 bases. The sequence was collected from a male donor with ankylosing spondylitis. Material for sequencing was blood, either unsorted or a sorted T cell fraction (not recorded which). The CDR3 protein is CCAQDRGRHMDRYEQYF. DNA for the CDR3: TGCTGTGCTCAGGACAGGGGGCGCCATATGGACCGCTACGAGCAGTACTTC.